Presented here are 2 T cell receptor beta chains from one specimen sequenced in a study of CD8+ T cells in alopecia areata. Cell sorting was performed on pooled cutaneous lymph node cells with CD4, CD8alpha, NKG2D, NKG2ACE and other markers. RNA was isolated and reverse transcribed to cDNA, the sequencing template. Here immunoSEQ multiplex PCR was the method, and the copy in TCRdb shows in-frame clones only, minus some. The sample presents around 290,000 clones, none singletons. The material sequenced was CD4+ T cells sorted from a lymph node. The receptors here all came from a C3H/HeJ mouse with alopecia areata. Strain MHC haplotype: H2-k.

Concerning this clone itself: The germline and genes are mouse ones. The read terminates 4 residues before the CDR3 end, so the remaining end is supplied by the germline J gene. The chain uses TRBV5 and TRBJ2-5; TRBD2 matches at 10 bases. This CDR3 region has 16 residues. Germline CDR1 is LGHNA and CDR2 is YNLKQL (reference sequence). CDR3 bases read: TGTGCCAGCAGCCAAGATCTCTGGGGGGGCGGAGAC. As protein: CASSQDLWGGGD. The full-length CDR3 reads as CASSQDLWGGGDTQYF.

This clone was picked up a small number of times. Gene names are mouse gene names. The DNA ends 4 residues before the CDR3 does, and the rest of the CDR3 is filled in from the germline J gene. The V call is TRBV17, the J call TRBJ2-1; 10 bases line up with TRBD1. V lost 0 bases to trimming and J lost 5 bases; unmatched junction nucleotides: 7. The CDR3 spans 17 residues. Germline CDR1 MNHDT, CDR2 YYDKIL. The CDR3 is CASSRDTQGTGDAEQFF. The CDR3 DNA, read in part, is TGTGCTAGCAGTAGAGATACCCAAGGGACAGGGGATGCT. Together with reference TRBV17 and TRBJ2-1, the CDR3 gives the full variable domain: DTTVKQNPRYKLARVGKPVNLICSQTMNHDTMYWYQKKPNQAPKLLLFYYDKILNREADTFEKFQSSRPNNSFCSLYIGSAGLEYSAMYLCASSRDTQGTGDAEQFFGPGTRLTVL.